This entry lists 30 T cell receptor beta chains sequenced from one sample in a study of blood T cell repertoires in COVID-19. The protocol was immunoSEQ multiplex PCR, while the TCRdb copy is restricted to in-frame clones and leaves out a portion. The sample includes over 200,000 clones, about nine tenths of them seen just once. Sequenced sample: peripheral blood. Every receptor here comes from a woman aged 40 to 50 with acute or convalescent COVID-19.

This clone was picked up one time. The rearrangement uses TRBV18 and TRBJ1-2; unclear D gene. The CDR3 runs 14 residues. Deletions cut 10 bases from V and 1 base from J, with 16 bases between. Germline lookup yields CDR1 KGHSH and CDR2 LQKENI. This CDR3 reads CATTNGMLNYGYTF. In DNA form, the CDR3 reads TGTGCCACCACGAACGGGATGCTTAACTATGGCTACACCTTC.

The chain joins TRBV7-6 to TRBJ1-3, with 8 bases matching TRBD1. Germline V gene data show CDR1 as SGHVS and CDR2 as FNYEAQ. V trimming: 1 base; J trimming: 1 base; junction bases outside the gene matches: 3. The CDR3 is made up of 16 amino acids. CDR3 sequence reads: CASSLGYRGSGNTIYF. CDR3 in DNA: TGTGCCAGCAGCTTAGGCTACAGGGGGTCTGGAAACACCATATATTTT.

This chain uses TRBV21-1 with TRBJ2-2; the table's D gene call, TRBD2, was not cross checked with the DNA. TRBV21-1 is an annotated pseudogene. CDR3 length equals 14 residues. Written as DNA, the CDR3 is TGTGCCAGCAGCCAGCGGCATGGGGCCGGGGAGCTGTTTTTT. Protein: CASSQRHGAGELFF.

This sequence joins TRBV4-1 and TRBJ2-1, with 7 positions matching TRBD2. The CDR3 sequence is 15 residues long. The germline V gene encodes CDR1 MGHRA and CDR2 YSYEKL. V lost 1 base to trimming and J lost 3 bases; unmatched junction nucleotides: 3. The DNA of the CDR3 is TGCGCCAGCAGCCAAGCGGCTAGCGGCTACAATGAGCAGTTCTTC. The encoded protein is CASSQAASGYNEQFF.

V gene TRBV7-3 combines with J gene TRBJ1-2, with TRBD1 matching 8 bases. The ends lost 5 bases at V and 10 bases at J; junction bases unmatched: 6. CDR3 length: 12 residues. Germline assignment: CDR1 SGHTA and CDR2 FQGTGA. Here the CDR3 reads CASSPDRVVYTF. The CDR3 nucleotides read TGTGCCAGCAGCCCGGACAGGGTAGTCTACACCTTC.

The chain joins TRBV19 to TRBJ1-1; 9 bases match TRBD1. J was trimmed by 1 base and V by 6 bases; bases with no gene match: 9. The CDR3 is 16 residues long. Germline V CDR1 and CDR2: LNHDA, SQIVND (reference sequence). The CDR3 nucleotides read TGTGCCAGTAGCCAACAGGGGGCTAGATCGAACACTGAAGCTTTCTTT. Encoded protein: CASSQQGARSNTEAFF.

The chain has TRBV10-3 and TRBJ1-2; 8 bases are a match to TRBD1. Germline V gives CDR1 ENHRY, CDR2 SYGVKD. The V segment lost 4 bases and the J segment 4 bases; nucleotides outside the gene matches: 5. The CDR3 extends over 14 amino acids. The CDR3 DNA follows: TGTGCCATCAGTGGGACAGGGCCAGTCTATGGCTACACCTTC. This translates into CAISGTGPVYGYTF.

The gene calls are TRBV3-1 (or the pseudogene TRBV3-2) and TRBJ2-2, with TRBD2 matching over 9 bases. This CDR3 region has 17 residues. The V and J ends lost 5 bases and 3 bases, in that order; junction bases with no gene match: 10. From germline, CDR1 is LGHDT and CDR2 YNNKEL (reference sequence). CDR3 in amino acids: CASSGWRGGSDTGELFF. CDR3 nucleotides: TGTGCCAGCAGCGGATGGCGGGGGGGCTCTGACACCGGGGAGCTGTTTTTT.

The chain couples TRBV14 to TRBJ1-2, with 10 bases lining up with TRBD1. V lost 4 bases to trimming and J lost 0 bases; unmatched junction nucleotides: 8. CDR3 length equals 17 residues. The germline V gene has CDR1 SGHDN and CDR2 FVKESK. The CDR3 DNA reads TGTGCCAGCAGCCCTATAGACAGGGGGCGAGCTAACTATGGCTACACCTTC. This translates into CASSPIDRGRANYGYTF.

This chain uses TRBV7-9 with TRBJ2-5, with 13 bases aligning to TRBD2. There are 15 residues in the CDR3. V was clipped by 4 bases and J by 5 bases; unmatched bases: 4. Germline V CDR1 and CDR2: SEHNR, FQNEAQ (reference sequence). CDR3 amino acids: CASSSGLAGVETQYF. As DNA, the CDR3 is TGTGCCAGCAGCTCTGGACTAGCGGGGGTTGAGACCCAGTACTTC.

V gene TRBV18 combines with J gene TRBJ1-1, with 7 bases lining up with TRBD1. The length of the CDR3 is 14 residues. With 6 bases clipped from V and 0 bases from J, the junction kept 4 bases outside the gene matches. CDR1 is KGHSH and CDR2 is LQKENI in the germline V gene. As DNA, the CDR3 is TGTGCCAGCTCGCAGGGACAGCTGAACACTGAAGCTTTCTTT. It codes for CASSQGQLNTEAFF.

This clone was counted once. V usage is TRBV11-2 and J usage is TRBJ1-1; D is undetermined. CDR3 size: 15 residues. The V gene's germline CDR1 is SGHAT and CDR2 FQNNGV. With 5 bases removed from V and 0 bases from J, the gap between germline ends came to 13 bases. For the CDR3, the DNA is TGTGCCAGCAGCCGCCTAACAGATTTGAACACTGAAGCTTTCTTT. Its protein product is CASSRLTDLNTEAFF. The full variable domain, its missing parts supplied by reference TRBV11-2 and TRBJ1-1, is EAGVAQSPRYKIIEKRQSVAFWCNPISGHATLYWYQQILGQGPKLLIQFQNNGVVDDSQLPKDRFSAERLKGVDSTLKIQPAKLEDSAVYLCASSRLTDLNTEAFFGQGTRLTVV.

V is TRBV5-4 and J is TRBJ1-2, with 7 bases fitting TRBD1. J lost 6 bases, V lost 4 bases, and 9 bases had no gene match. Per the germline V gene, CDR1 is SGHNT and CDR2 is YYREEE (reference sequence). The CDR3 is 14 residues long. CDR3 protein: CASSHETGRDGYTF. The DNA of the CDR3 is TGTGCCAGCAGCCACGAGACAGGGCGGGATGGCTACACCTTC.

This clone has just one count. This chain joins TRBV6-1 and TRBJ2-7; tentatively, D is TRBD1 (6 bases). This CDR3 has 14 amino acids. V was pared by 1 base and J by 3 bases, with 10 bases between. CDR1 and CDR2 (germline): MNHNS, SASEGT. The CDR3 bases are TGTGCCAGCAGTGAAGGGGGCAGGGGCTACGAGCAGTACGTC. It encodes CASSEGGRGYEQYV.

The V and J genes are TRBV12-3 or TRBV12-4 and TRBJ1-1, with no clear D. This CDR3 is 12 amino acids long. V was clipped by 8 bases and J by 5 bases, with 12 bases between them. The CDR3 is CASGWAETEAFF. CDR3 bases: TGTGCCAGCGGATGGGCAGAGACTGAAGCTTTCTTT.

The chain carries TRBV7-2 and TRBJ2-7; D unclear. Germline values: CDR1 SGHTA, CDR2 FQGNSA. This CDR3 spans 14 amino acids. Between the trimmed V and J ends, which lost 0 bases and 0 bases, there was a span of 6 bases. The CDR3 is CASSLAGDSYEQYV. CDR3 nucleotide sequence: TGTGCCAGCAGCTTAGCGGGCGACTCCTACGAGCAGTACGTC.

The V and J genes are TRBV19 and TRBJ2-3, with 7 bases lining up with TRBD1. V shed 4 bases, J shed 3 bases, and the junction held 10 bases outside the gene matches. The germline gives CDR1 LNHDA, CDR2 SQIVND (reference sequence). This CDR3 region has 16 residues. CDR3 coding DNA: TGTGCCAGTAGTAGCCGATGGCAGGGGGTGACAGATACGCAGTATTTT. This translates into CASSSRWQGVTDTQYF.

The chain recombines TRBV30 with TRBJ2-5; 7 positions match TRBD2. Germline CDR1 reads GTSNPN; CDR2 reads SVGIG (reference sequence). The CDR3 consists of 13 residues. With 5 bases clipped from V and 1 base from J, the junction kept 4 bases outside the gene matches. The CDR3, as DNA: TGTGCCTGGGCGACTAGCTTCCAAGAGACCCAGTACTTC. Translation gives CAWATSFQETQYF.

The CDR3 spells CASSEARGTGGNSPLHF. The CDR3 DNA follows: TGTGCCAGCAGTGAAGCGCGGGGGACAGGGGGGAATTCACCCCTCCACTTT. This rearrangement joins TRBV2 to TRBJ1-6, with TRBD1 identical over 11 bases. This CDR3 region has 17 residues. Germline lookup yields CDR1 SNHLY and CDR2 FYNNEI. Unmatched junction bases numbered 5, after V lost 0 bases and J lost 7 bases.

This clone was observed a single time. This sequence joins TRBV5-1 and TRBJ1-5; D might be TRBD1 (5 bases). CDR1 is SGHRS and CDR2 is YFSETQ in the germline V gene. V gave up 2 bases and J gave up 1 base, with 10 bases separating them. The CDR3 covers 15 residues. CDR3 nucleotides: TGCGCCAGCAGCTTACATCCAGGGAGCAATCAGCCCCAGCATTTT. Translation gives CASSLHPGSNQPQHF.

The chain employs TRBV7-9 and TRBJ1-4, with D tentatively TRBD1 (5 bases). The CDR3 runs 12 residues. V lost 7 bases and J lost 8, with 11 bases in between. Germline CDR1 is SEHNR and CDR2 is FQNEAQ (reference sequence). CDR3 in amino acids: CASTGWEEKLFF. The CDR3 DNA reads as TGTGCCAGCACAGGGTGGGAGGAAAAACTGTTTTTT.

CDR3 sequence reads: CASSEPNSLNYGYTF. In nucleotides, the CDR3 is TGTGCCAGCAGTGAACCTAACAGCCTCAACTATGGCTACACCTTC. The chain combines TRBV6-1 with TRBJ1-2; D remains ambiguous. Germline lookup yields CDR1 MNHNS and CDR2 SASEGT. The germline V and J ends were trimmed by 2 bases and 2 bases, with 12 bases remaining between them. CDR3 size: 15 residues.

V usage is TRBV6-1 and J usage is TRBJ1-2; no firm D call. The CDR3 runs to 15 residues. CDR1 MNHNS and CDR2 SASEGT come from the germline V gene. V was cut by 1 base and J by 1 base, with 10 bases left in between. The DNA for the CDR3 is TGTGCCAGCAGTGAAGACTTCAACGTTAACTATGGCTACACCTTC. The encoded protein is CASSEDFNVNYGYTF.

This clone has a handful of counts. The genes are TRBV5-1 and TRBJ1-1, with D possibly being TRBD1 (5 bases). Per the germline V gene, CDR1 is SGHRS and CDR2 is YFSETQ. The CDR3 consists of 15 residues. The ends were cut back, 0 bases at V and 4 bases at J, with 13 bases in the middle. In DNA form, the CDR3 reads TGCGCCAGCAGCTTGGCGGCAGGGATGGTCACTGAAGCTTTCTTT. Its protein product is CASSLAAGMVTEAFF.

The chain combines TRBV5-6 with TRBJ2-6; 12 bases map to TRBD2. After removal of 0 bases from V and 2 bases from J, the junction contained 6 bases not matched to a gene. The CDR3 contains 19 residues. Germline V CDR1 and CDR2: SGHDT, YYEEEE. The CDR3 protein is CASSLVGLAGPTGANVLTF. The DNA for the CDR3 is TGTGCCAGCAGCTTGGTAGGACTAGCGGGGCCGACTGGGGCCAACGTCCTGACTTTC.

The sample holds one count of this clone. The rearrangement links TRBV10-3 to TRBJ1-3, with D uncertain. Germline V gene lookup returns CDR1 ENHRY and CDR2 SYGVKD. This CDR3 is 16 amino acids long. V was cut by 4 bases and J by 4 bases, with 17 bases left in between. The CDR3 DNA is TGTGCCATCAGTGTCAGGCACCTAGCTGACGGAAACACCATATATTTT. It yields the protein CAISVRHLADGNTIYF.

CDR3 protein: CASSRQGSAENSPLHF. The CDR3 DNA sequence: TGTGCCAGCTCACGACAGGGGTCCGCCGAAAATTCACCCCTCCACTTT. The V and J genes are TRBV18 and TRBJ1-6, with 8 bases identical to TRBD1. Looked up from germline, CDR1 is KGHSH and CDR2 is LQKENI. V trimming: 4 bases; J trimming: 7 bases; junction bases outside the gene matches: 9. This CDR3 is 16 amino acids long.

The gene calls are TRBV10-3 and TRBJ1-3; D possibly corresponds to TRBD1 (5 bases). There are 15 residues in the CDR3. V lost 2 bases and J lost 2, with 10 bases in between. The germline V gene encodes CDR1 ENHRY and CDR2 SYGVKD. CDR3 sequence (DNA): TGTGCCATCAGTGAGGGGGGGAGGACTGGAAACACCATATATTTT. Residues: CAISEGGRTGNTIYF.

This chain uses TRBV18 with TRBJ1-2; the D gene is possibly TRBD1 (6 bases). Trimming left V 2 bases short and J 3 bases short, with 13 bases between. The CDR3 sequence is 15 residues long. The germline V gene has CDR1 KGHSH and CDR2 LQKENI. The CDR3: CASSPAGESDYGYTF. The CDR3 DNA sequence: TGTGCCAGCTCACCAGCAGGGGAAAGCGACTATGGCTACACCTTC. The full variable domain, in which reference TRBV18 and TRBJ1-2 provide the parts outside the CDR3, is NAGVMQNPRHLVRRRGQEARLRCSPMKGHSHVYWYRQLPEEGLKFMVYLQKENIIDESGMPKERFSAEFPKEGPSILRIQQVVRGDSAAYFCASSPAGESDYGYTFGSGTRLTVV.

V usage is TRBV4-1 and J usage is TRBJ2-3, with 9 bases lining up with TRBD2. Trimming cost V 5 bases and J 2 bases; bases outside gene matches: 8. The CDR3 sequence is 16 residues long. Germline lookup yields CDR1 MGHRA and CDR2 YSYEKL. DNA of the CDR3: TGCGCCAGCAGCACGTGGGCGGGGGGGCACACAGATACGCAGTATTTT. Translating gives CASSTWAGGHTDTQYF.